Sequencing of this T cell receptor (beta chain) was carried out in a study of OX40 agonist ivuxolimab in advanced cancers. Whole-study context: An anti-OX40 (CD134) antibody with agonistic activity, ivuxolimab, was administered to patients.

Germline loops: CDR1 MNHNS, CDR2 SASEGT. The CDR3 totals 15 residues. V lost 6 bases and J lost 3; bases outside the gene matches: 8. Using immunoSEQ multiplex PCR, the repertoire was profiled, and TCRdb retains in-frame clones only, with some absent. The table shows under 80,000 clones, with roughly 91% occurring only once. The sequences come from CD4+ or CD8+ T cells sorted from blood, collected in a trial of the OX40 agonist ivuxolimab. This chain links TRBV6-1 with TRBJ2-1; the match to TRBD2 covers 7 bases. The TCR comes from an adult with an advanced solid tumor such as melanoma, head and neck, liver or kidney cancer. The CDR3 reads CASRAGPGLYNEQFF. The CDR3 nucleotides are TGTGCCAGCAGAGCGGGGCCGGGACTCTACAATGAGCAGTTCTTC.